This TCR beta chain appears in the sequencing data of a study of T-cell memory formation after mild COVID-19. This clonotype was seen many times. Germline V CDR1 and CDR2: DFQATT, SNEGSKA (reference sequence). This CDR3 spans 16 amino acids. The V gene end was trimmed by 6 bases and the J gene end by 0 bases; junction bases not matched to a gene: 11. TCRdb analysed the 5' RACE reads with MiXCR anew, one entry per CDR3 protein. The repertoire includes roughly 14,000 distinct CDR3 sequences, around a fifth of them detected once, and 55% to 60% sits in the top ten. The gene calls are TRBV20-1 and TRBJ2-1; 7 nucleotides line up with TRBD2. Sequences were obtained from PBMCs or a T cell subset sorted from them (not recorded which). The origin of this receptor is a man younger than 35 who had mild COVID-19 (a few samples of this study predate the infection). Cell type and time point are not known. This CDR3 reads CSAVAGELHSYNEQFF. CDR3 nucleotides: TGCAGTGCGGTCGCGGGGGAACTCCACTCCTACAATGAGCAGTTCTTC.